This T cell receptor beta chain is drawn from a study of T cell responses to AZD1222 COVID-19 vaccine. Generated by immunoSEQ multiplex PCR, the TCRdb table keeps only in-frame clones and is missing some. The data show 120,000 to 150,000 clones, about 87% seen once. In the case of this clone: Its antigen remains unidentified.

V lost 6 bases and J lost 8; bases outside the gene matches: 12. This CDR3 region has 15 residues. Germline V lookup: CDR1 SGHVS, CDR2 FNYEAQ. General study findings and limits: Epitopes outside B.1.351 and B.1.1.7 mutated regions reportedly drew nearly half of spike TCRs. Baseline serology detected seropositivity in only 5 or 6 AZD1222 recipients. Among vaccine-associated CD4 TCRs, coverage spanned spike, with dominance at 160-218 and 743-854. Clonal diversity was possibly underestimated; the donors were predominantly white British and more often female.

The source of this sequence is an adult in good health. Sequencing was performed on peripheral blood, taken on day 0 of AZD1222 vaccination. The chain recombines TRBV7-6 with TRBJ2-4; 8 bases are shared with TRBD2. The CDR3 here is CASRRSGNRWDIQYF. The CDR3 DNA follows: TGTGCCAGCAGACGTAGCGGGAACCGGTGGGACATTCAGTACTTC.